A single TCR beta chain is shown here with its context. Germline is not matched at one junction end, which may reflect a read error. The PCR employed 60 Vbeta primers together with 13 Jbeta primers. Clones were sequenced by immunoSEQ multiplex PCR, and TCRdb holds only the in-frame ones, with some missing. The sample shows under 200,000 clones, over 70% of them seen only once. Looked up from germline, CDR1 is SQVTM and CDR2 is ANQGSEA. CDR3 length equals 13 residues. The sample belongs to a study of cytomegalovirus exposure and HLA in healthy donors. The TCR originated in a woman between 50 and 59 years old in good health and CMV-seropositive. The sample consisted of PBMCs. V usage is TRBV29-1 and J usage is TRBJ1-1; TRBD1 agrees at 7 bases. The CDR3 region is CSAEGQANTEAFF. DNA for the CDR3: TGCAGCGCTGAAGGACAGGCGAACACTGAAGCTTTCTTT.